A single T cell receptor beta chain is shown here with its context. What it binds is unknown. These data originate in a study of shared clonotypes between healthy human individuals. General study results and limits: Clonotype sharing among donors likely depends on sequencing depth.

The material for each subset, its genomic DNA, was split evenly across several immunoSEQ plates. Sequencing was performed with immunoSEQ multiplex PCR; in TCRdb, only in-frame clones are kept and a portion is missing. The data show about 1.5 million clones, 95% to 99% seen once. The V gene's germline CDR1 is MGHRA and CDR2 YSYEKL. V gave up 4 bases and J gave up 6 bases, with 11 bases separating them. The CDR3 totals 13 residues. The chain has TRBV4-1 and TRBJ2-3, with D uncertain. Sequencing was performed on naive CD4+ T cells sorted from blood. Subset meaning: CD45RA+ positively selected. This TCR was sampled from a young man in good health. CDR3 DNA sequence: TGCGCCAGCAGCCGACCACGGGCGGATACGCAGTATTTT. Translating gives CASSRPRADTQYF.